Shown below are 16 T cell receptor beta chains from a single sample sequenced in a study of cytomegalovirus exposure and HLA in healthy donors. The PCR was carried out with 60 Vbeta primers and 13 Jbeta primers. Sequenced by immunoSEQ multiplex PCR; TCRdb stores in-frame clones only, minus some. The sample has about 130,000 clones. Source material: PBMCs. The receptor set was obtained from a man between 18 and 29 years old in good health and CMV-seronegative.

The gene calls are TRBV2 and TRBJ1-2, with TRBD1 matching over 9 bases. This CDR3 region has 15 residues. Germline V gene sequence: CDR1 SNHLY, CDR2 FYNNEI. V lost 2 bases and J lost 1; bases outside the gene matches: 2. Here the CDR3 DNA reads TGTGCCAGCAGTGAATGGGGACAGGGTAACTATGGCTACACCTTC. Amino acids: CASSEWGQGNYGYTF.

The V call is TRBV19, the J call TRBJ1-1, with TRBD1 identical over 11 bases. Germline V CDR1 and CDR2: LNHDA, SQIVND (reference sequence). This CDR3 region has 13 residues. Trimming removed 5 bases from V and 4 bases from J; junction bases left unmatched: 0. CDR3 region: CASSGTGGTEAFF. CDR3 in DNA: TGTGCCAGTAGTGGGACAGGGGGCACTGAAGCTTTCTTT.

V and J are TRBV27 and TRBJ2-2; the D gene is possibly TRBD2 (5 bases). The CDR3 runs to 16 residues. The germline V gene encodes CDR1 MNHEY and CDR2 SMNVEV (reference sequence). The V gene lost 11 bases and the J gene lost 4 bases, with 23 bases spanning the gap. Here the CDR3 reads CAPPSGRLEGTGELFF. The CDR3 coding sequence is TGTGCCCCCCCTTCCGGGCGCCTAGAGGGCACCGGGGAGCTGTTTTTT.

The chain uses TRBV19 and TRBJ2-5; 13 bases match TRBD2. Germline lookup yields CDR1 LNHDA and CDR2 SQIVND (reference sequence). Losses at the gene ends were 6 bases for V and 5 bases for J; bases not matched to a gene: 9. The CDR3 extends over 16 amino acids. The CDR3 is CASRRGLAGVLETQYF. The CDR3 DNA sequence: TGTGCCAGTAGGCGCGGACTAGCGGGAGTTTTGGAGACCCAGTACTTC.

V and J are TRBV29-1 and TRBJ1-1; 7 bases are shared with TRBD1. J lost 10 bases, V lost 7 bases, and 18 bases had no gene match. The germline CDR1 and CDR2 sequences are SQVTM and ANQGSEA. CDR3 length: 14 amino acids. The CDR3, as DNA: TGCAGCGCCTTCTTAGGGACAGTGGGCGAGGGAGCTTTCTTT. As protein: CSAFLGTVGEGAFF.

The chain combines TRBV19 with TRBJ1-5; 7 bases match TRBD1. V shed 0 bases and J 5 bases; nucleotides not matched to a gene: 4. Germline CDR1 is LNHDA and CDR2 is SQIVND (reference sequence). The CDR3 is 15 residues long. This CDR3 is CASSIDGQVYQPQHF. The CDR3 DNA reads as TGTGCCAGTAGTATAGACGGACAGGTCTATCAGCCCCAGCATTTT.

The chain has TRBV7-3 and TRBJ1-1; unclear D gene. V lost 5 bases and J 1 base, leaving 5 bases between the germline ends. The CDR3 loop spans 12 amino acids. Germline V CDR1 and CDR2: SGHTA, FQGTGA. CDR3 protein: CASSEGNTEAFF. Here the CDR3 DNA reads TGTGCCAGCAGCGAGGGGAACACTGAAGCTTTCTTT.

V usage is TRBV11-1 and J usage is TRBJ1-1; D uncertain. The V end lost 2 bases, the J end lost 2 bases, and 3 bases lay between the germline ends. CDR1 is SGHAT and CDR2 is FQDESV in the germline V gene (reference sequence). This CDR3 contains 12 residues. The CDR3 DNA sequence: TGTGCCAGCAGCTTATCTAACACTGAAGCTTTCTTT. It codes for CASSLSNTEAFF.

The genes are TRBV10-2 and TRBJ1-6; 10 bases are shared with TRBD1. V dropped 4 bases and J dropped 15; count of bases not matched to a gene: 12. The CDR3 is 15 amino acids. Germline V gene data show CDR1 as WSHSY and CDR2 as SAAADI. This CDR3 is CASSATGGPGMVLHF. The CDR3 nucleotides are TGCGCCAGCAGTGCGACAGGGGGCCCTGGAATGGTCCTCCACTTT.

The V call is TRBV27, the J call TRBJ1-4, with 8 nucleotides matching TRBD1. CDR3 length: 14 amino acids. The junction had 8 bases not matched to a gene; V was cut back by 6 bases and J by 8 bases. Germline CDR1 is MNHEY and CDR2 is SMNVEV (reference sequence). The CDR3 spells CASSPGTGVEKLFF. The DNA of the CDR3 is TGTGCCAGCAGCCCCGGGACAGGCGTCGAAAAACTGTTTTTT.

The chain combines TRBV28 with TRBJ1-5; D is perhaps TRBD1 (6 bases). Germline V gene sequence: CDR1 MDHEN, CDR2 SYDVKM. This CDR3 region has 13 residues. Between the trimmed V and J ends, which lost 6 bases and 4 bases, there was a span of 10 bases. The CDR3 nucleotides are TGTGCCAGCAGCACCCAGGGGAATCAGCCCCAGCATTTT. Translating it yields CASSTQGNQPQHF.

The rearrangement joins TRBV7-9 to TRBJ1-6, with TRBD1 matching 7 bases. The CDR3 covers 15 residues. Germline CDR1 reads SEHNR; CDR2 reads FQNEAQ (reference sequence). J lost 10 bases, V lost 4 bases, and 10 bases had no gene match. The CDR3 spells CASSSRITGDSPLHF. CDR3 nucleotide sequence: TGTGCCAGCAGCTCCCGTATAACAGGGGACTCACCCCTCCACTTT.

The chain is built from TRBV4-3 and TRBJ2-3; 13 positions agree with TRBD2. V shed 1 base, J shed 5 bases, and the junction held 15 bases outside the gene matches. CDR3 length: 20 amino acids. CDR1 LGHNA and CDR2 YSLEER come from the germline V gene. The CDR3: CASSQVTTSGGAVSVDTQYF. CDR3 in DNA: TGCGCCAGCAGCCAAGTTACTACTAGCGGGGGGGCCGTCAGCGTAGATACGCAGTATTTT.

The CDR3 reads CASSYSKSGNYEQYF. DNA for the CDR3: TGTGCCAGCAGTTACTCGAAATCCGGGAACTACGAGCAGTACTTC. V usage is TRBV6-5 and J usage is TRBJ2-5, with D maybe TRBD2 (5 bases). The J call could be wrong; TRBJ2-7 is a better fit for the DNA end. This CDR3 has 15 residues. Germline lookup yields CDR1 MNHEY and CDR2 SVGAGI.

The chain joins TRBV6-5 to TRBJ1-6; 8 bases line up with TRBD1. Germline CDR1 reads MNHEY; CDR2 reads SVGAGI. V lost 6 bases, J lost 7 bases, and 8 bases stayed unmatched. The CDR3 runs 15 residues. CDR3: CASRPLRTGNSPLHF. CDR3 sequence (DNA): TGTGCCAGCAGACCCCTCCGGACAGGGAATTCACCCCTCCACTTT.

The CDR3 bases are TGTGCCAGTAGTCCACAGCGTGACAGGAATGGTGGCTACACCTTC. This gives the protein CASSPQRDRNGGYTF. The V gene is TRBV19, the J gene TRBJ1-2; tentative D call: TRBD1 (6 bases). The CDR3 runs to 15 residues. Germline CDR1 reads LNHDA; CDR2 reads SQIVND (reference sequence). Trimming removed 5 bases from V and 7 bases from J, with 20 bases in between.